This T cell receptor (beta chain) was recovered during a study of low-dose radiotherapy and immunotherapy resistance in tumors. About the research overall: Fractions of 1 Gy went to Cohort 2 every two weeks, for 13 Gy over 26 weeks. Every two weeks, cyclophosphamide 200 mg/m2 was infused one day before radiation plus immunotherapy.

Primers targeting TRAV and TRBV primed first-strand cDNA, covering alpha and beta chains. Amplification, which lasted roughly 20 PCR cycles, used a constant-region primer and V-primer adapter to amplify TCRs. From the reads, TCRdb called clonotypes with MiXCR, one entry per CDR3 protein. The repertoire consists of 30,000 or so distinct CDR3 sequences, with around 47% occurring once and the leading ten covering approximately 6%. In germline, CDR1 is ENHRY, CDR2 SYGVKD. The CDR3 totals 14 residues. The V and J ends lost 8 bases and 4 bases respectively, with 17 bases between them. Time point specified: after trial treatment. As to treatment: LDRT plus nivolumab, ipilimumab, low-dose cyclophosphamide and aspirin (RACIN trial). The therapy administered to donors comprised nivolumab, ipilimumab, aspirin, low-dose cyclophosphamide and low-dose radiotherapy.

The clonotype originates from a male donor with gallbladder cancer. The starting material was PBMCs, obtained after low-dose radiotherapy plus immunotherapy. This chain links TRBV10-3 with TRBJ1-2; tentative D call: TRBD1 (5 bases). The CDR3: CAIQGEGSGYGYTF. CDR3 bases: TGTGCCATCCAGGGTGAGGGAAGCGGCTATGGCTACACCTTC.